Below, one T cell receptor (beta chain) is given with its context. Its antigen remains unidentified. Germline V gene data show CDR1 as SGHAT and CDR2 as FQNNGV. CDR3 length: 11 amino acids. Trimming removed 2 bases at V and 6 bases at J, with 4 bases between. The data belong to a study of shared clonotypes between healthy human individuals. Across the study: CD4 naive and CD4 memory each took three plates per donor, while CD8 naive took two and CD8 memory one. Study-wide points: Compared with memory subsets, naive subsets generally had larger estimated richness.

Naive CD8 cells were CD45RO-negative, positively selected for CCR7, excluding terminally differentiated effector memory CD45RA+ cells. Clones were read by immunoSEQ multiplex PCR, and TCRdb kept only the in-frame ones, dropping some. Of about 2.1 million clones listed, around 93% are singletons. The chain combines TRBV11-2 with TRBJ1-1; no firm D call. The receptor's source is a man aged 18 to 35 in good health. Some clones in this sample may be carry-over from other donors' samples. Sequencing was carried out using naive CD8+ T cells from PBMCs. CDR3 protein: CASSLSPEAFF. The CDR3 DNA reads TGTGCCAGCAGCTTAAGCCCTGAAGCTTTCTTT. Drawing the rest from reference TRBV11-2 and TRBJ1-1, the complete variable domain is EAGVAQSPRYKIIEKRQSVAFWCNPISGHATLYWYQQILGQGPKLLIQFQNNGVVDDSQLPKDRFSAERLKGVDSTLKIQPAKLEDSAVYLCASSLSPEAFFGQGTRLTVV.